A selection of T cell receptor beta chains follows, all from one sample in a study of blood T cell repertoires in COVID-19. Clones were read by immunoSEQ multiplex PCR, and TCRdb kept only the in-frame ones, dropping some. The repertoire holds 350,000 to 450,000 clones, with approximately 89% as singletons. The material sequenced was PBMCs or T cells enriched from blood (not recorded which). The receptors were gathered from a woman aged 25-40 years who had recovered from COVID-19. CDR3s include the opening cysteine and the closing phenylalanine or tryptophan. A D gene is named only where the DNA matches it firmly. Clone sizes are given selectively: once, few, many, or a class where the clone is expanded.

j_gene	abundance	v_gene	d_gene	CDR3nt	CDR3aa
TRBJ2-7	.	TRBV5-6	.	TGTGCCAGCAGCTTGGGCAGTTCCTACGAGCAGTACTTC	CASSLGSSYEQYF
TRBJ1-2	few	TRBV6-5	.	TGTGCCAGCAGTCTCCGGGAGTGGGGGTACTATGGCTACACCTTC	CASSLREWGYYGYTF
TRBJ1-1	.	TRBV10-3	.	TGTGCCATCAAATCAACGGGGAACACTGAAGCTTTCTTT	CAIKSTGNTEAFF
TRBJ2-5	.	TRBV30	TRBD1	TGTGCCTGGAGCCTAAGACAGGGGTACCAAGAGACCCAGTACTTC	CAWSLRQGYQETQYF
TRBJ2-1	.	TRBV3-1/TRBV3-2	.	TGTGCCAGCAGCCCCTCCCCCTCCGAGCAGTTCTTC	CASSPSPSEQFF
TRBJ2-1	.	TRBV9	TRBD1	TGTGCCAGCAGCTCCGGGACAGGGAGGAATGAGCAGTTCTTC	CASSSGTGRNEQFF
TRBJ1-5	.	TRBV24-1	.	TGTGCCACCAGTGATACCACAGGGCCCGACATAGGGGCCCAGCCCCAGCATTTT	CATSDTTGPDIGAQPQHF
TRBJ1-2	.	TRBV4-1	TRBD1	TGCGCCAGCAGCCACCCTTCGACAGGGGTCTATGGCTACACCTTC	CASSHPSTGVYGYTF
TRBJ2-1	.	TRBV6-1	TRBD2	TGTGCCAGCAGTGAAGAAGGACCAGCGGGGGGAAATTACAATGAGCAGTTCTTC	CASSEEGPAGGNYNEQFF
TRBJ2-7	.	TRBV27	.	TGTGCCAGCAGTCCCCGGTACAGGTACGAGCAGTACTTC	CASSPRYRYEQYF
TRBJ1-1	.	TRBV30	TRBD1	TGTGCCTGGAGTCCTCAGGGGGACACTGAAGCTTTCTTT	CAWSPQGDTEAFF
TRBJ2-3	.	TRBV11-1	.	TGTGCCAGCAGCCTACTTGTCGCAGATACGCAGTATTTT	CASSLLVADTQYF
TRBJ1-6	once	TRBV4-3	.	TGCGCCAGCAGCCGGTACAGAGATAATTCACCCCTCCACTTT	CASSRYRDNSPLHF
TRBJ1-6	.	TRBV27	TRBD1	TGTGCCAGCACCCGGGACAGGATTGGGTCACCCCTCCACTTT	CASTRDRIGSPLHF
TRBJ1-1	few	TRBV28	TRBD1	TGTGCCAGCAGTCATGACAGGGGGCAAGTTACTGAAGCTTTCTTT	CASSHDRGQVTEAFF
TRBJ2-4	once	TRBV6-1	.	TGTGCCAGCAGTGAACGGGTAGCCAAAAACATTCAGTACTTC	CASSERVAKNIQYF
TRBJ2-7	.	TRBV6-2/TRBV6-3	TRBD2	TGTGCCAGCAGTTATAGCGGGTCCTACGAGCAGTACTTC	CASSYSGSYEQYF
TRBJ2-7	.	TRBV5-6	TRBD1	TGTGCCAGCAGCCCGACAGGGATCTCCTACGAGCAGTACTTC	CASSPTGISYEQYF
TRBJ1-2	.	TRBV4-1	.	TGCGCCAGCAGCCCGGGCCGGGGAGGAAACTATGGCTACACCTTC	CASSPGRGGNYGYTF
TRBJ2-2	.	TRBV19	TRBD1	TGTGCCAGTAGTATGAGGGCAGACAGGGGGCAACAAACGAACACCGGGGAGCTGTTTTTT	CASSMRADRGQQTNTGELFF
TRBJ1-1	.	TRBV2	.	TGTGCCAGCAGGGAAGGGTACAGGGACCTAGGAGCTTTCTTT	CASREGYRDLGAFF
TRBJ1-4	.	TRBV7-9	.	TGTGCCAGCAGCTTAGGAGGGATGAATGAAAAACTGTTTTTT	CASSLGGMNEKLFF
TRBJ2-1	.	TRBV11-3	TRBD2	TGTGCCAGCAGCTTAGGTAGCGGGAGGGATGAGCAGTTCTTC	CASSLGSGRDEQFF
TRBJ2-7	.	TRBV9	.	TGTGCCAGCAGCGTAGGAGAGGGAGCAAGATACGAGCAGTACTTC	CASSVGEGARYEQYF
TRBJ2-3	.	TRBV24-1	TRBD2	TGTGCCACCAGTGCCCCGACTAGCGGGGCTAGCACAGATACGCAGTATTTT	CATSAPTSGASTDTQYF
TRBJ1-1	.	TRBV6-6	.	TGTGCCAGCAGTTACGAACAGGACGCTTTCTTT	CASSYEQDAFF
TRBJ1-2	.	TRBV7-9	TRBD1	TGTGCCAGCAGCTCGATGGACAGGGGGCGCAGAGGCTACACCTTC	CASSSMDRGRRGYTF
TRBJ1-6	.	TRBV9	.	TGTGCCAGCAGCGTAGTTGGAGGACCCCTCCACTTT	CASSVVGGPLHF
TRBJ1-5	.	TRBV5-8	.	TGTGCCAGCGGGGGGAGTTATAGCAATCAGCCCCAGCATTTT	CASGGSYSNQPQHF
TRBJ2-6	.	TRBV7-8	.	TGTGCCAGCAGCTCCAGTGGCTCTGGGGCCAACGTCCTGACTTTC	CASSSSGSGANVLTF
TRBJ1-5	few	TRBV11-2	.	TGTGCCAGCAGCCCTGGAGGGAATCAGCCCCAGCATTTT	CASSPGGNQPQHF
TRBJ1-2	few	TRBV19	TRBD1	TGTGCCAGCCGGACAGGGGTATATGGCTACACCTTC	CASRTGVYGYTF
TRBJ2-1	once	TRBV11-2	TRBD1	TGTGCCAGCAGCCAACTTCGGGACAGCAATTACAATGAGCAGTTCTTC	CASSQLRDSNYNEQFF
TRBJ2-2	.	TRBV5-1	.	TGCGCCAGCAGCACCGCTAGGGCGGGGTACACCGGGGAGCTGTTTTTT	CASSTARAGYTGELFF
TRBJ2-5	once	TRBV11-2	TRBD2	TGTGCCAGCAGCTTAGATGCCCAGCGGGGGGGACAAGAGACCCAGTACTTC	CASSLDAQRGGQETQYF
TRBJ1-1	.	TRBV23-1	TRBD1	TGCGCCATCACCCAGGGGGGAACGGCTGAAGCTTTCTTT	CAITQGGTAEAFF
TRBJ2-1	.	TRBV18	TRBD2	TGTGCCAGCTCACCGGGACTAGCGGGAGGAGGCGAGCAGTTCTTC	CASSPGLAGGGEQFF
TRBJ1-2	.	TRBV23-1	.	TGCGCCAGCAGTCAAGTACAGGTAAACCCTAACTATGGCTACACCTTC	CASSQVQVNPNYGYTF
TRBJ1-2	few	TRBV10-3	.	TGTGCCATCAGTGAGTCGACATATTGGAGGCGCTATGGCTACACCTTC	CAISESTYWRRYGYTF
TRBJ1-2	.	TRBV9	TRBD1	TGTGCCAGCAGCGCGACAGGGGTAGTCGATGGCTACACCTTC	CASSATGVVDGYTF
TRBJ1-2	.	TRBV5-1	TRBD1	TGCGCCAGCAGCCCGGGCCCGGGACAGGGGGATGGCTACACCTTC	CASSPGPGQGDGYTF
TRBJ2-1	.	TRBV12-3/TRBV12-4	.	TGTGCCAGCATAGGGGGGGGTGAGCAGTTCTTC	CASIGGGEQFF
TRBJ2-5	.	TRBV15	TRBD1	TGTGCCACCAGCAGGGACAGGGGGCACGCGGAGACCCAGTACTTC	CATSRDRGHAETQYF
TRBJ1-1	few	TRBV7-9	.	TGTGCGGGATCGCCGGGGGGCACTGAAGCTTTCTTT	CAGSPGGTEAFF
TRBJ1-1	once	TRBV5-1	TRBD1	TGCGCCAGCAGCTTGGTAGACAGGGGCCCTGGGGACACTGAAGCTTTCTTT	CASSLVDRGPGDTEAFF
TRBJ1-4	few	TRBV30	.	TGTGCCTGGAGTGTACGGGGGGCGCGACGGGAAAAACTGTTTTTT	CAWSVRGARREKLFF
TRBJ2-7	.	TRBV5-1	TRBD1	TGCGCCAGCAGCACGGGGACAGGCTACGAGCAGTACTTC	CASSTGTGYEQYF
TRBJ1-4	.	TRBV7-9	.	TGTGCCAGCAGCTTAGGTACAACAGCAACTAATGAAAAACTGTTTTTT	CASSLGTTATNEKLFF
TRBJ2-3	.	TRBV30	TRBD2	TGTGCCTGGAGTTATGAGGGAGGGCGTTCAGATACGCAGTATTTT	CAWSYEGGRSDTQYF
TRBJ2-5	.	TRBV6-2/TRBV6-3	TRBD2	TGTGCCAGCAGTCTCAGCGGGGGGGCCGTGGAGACCCAGTACTTC	CASSLSGGAVETQYF
TRBJ1-1	.	TRBV20-1	.	TGCAGTGCTAGTCGTGTAGGGAGCACTGAAGCTTTCTTT	CSASRVGSTEAFF
TRBJ1-1	.	TRBV5-1	.	TGCGCCAGCAGCTTGGCCGGGACTTTGAACGGTGGAGCTTTCTTT	CASSLAGTLNGGAFF
TRBJ2-7	.	TRBV28	TRBD2	TGTGCCAGCAGTTACAACCCCGCTTCGGGAGGGAAAGATTGGGGCGAGCAGTACTTC	CASSYNPASGGKDWGEQYF
TRBJ2-2	few	TRBV3-1/TRBV3-2	.	TGTGCCAGCAGCTTATTTCTACACACCGGGGAGCTGTTTTTT	CASSLFLHTGELFF
TRBJ2-2	.	TRBV7-9	.	TGTGCCAGCAGCATAGTTAGTCGGAACACCGGGGAGCTGTTTTTT	CASSIVSRNTGELFF
TRBJ2-1	few	TRBV11-2	.	TGTGCCAGCAGCCTGGGGGCCGGTGAGCAGTTCTTC	CASSLGAGEQFF
TRBJ2-1	.	TRBV3-1/TRBV3-2	.	TGTGCCAGCAGCCGAAAGGCTCAGACATACAATGAGCAGTTCTTC	CASSRKAQTYNEQFF
TRBJ2-1	.	TRBV6-6	TRBD2	TGTGCCAGCAGAACCCTAGCGGGAGCGAACTACAATGAGCAGTTCTTC	CASRTLAGANYNEQFF
TRBJ1-6	.	TRBV5-4	TRBD1	TGTGCCAGCAGCTCGAATCCTTCGGGACAGGGATCACCCCTCCACTTT	CASSSNPSGQGSPLHF
TRBJ1-1	.	TRBV6-5	.	TGTGCCAGCAGTTACTTTACAGGGACCGGTGAAGCTTTCTTT	CASSYFTGTGEAFF